The T cell receptor (beta chain) described here comes from a study of OX40 agonist ivuxolimab in advanced cancers. At the level of the study: Patients achieving partial responses numbered three: one hepatocellular carcinoma case and two cutaneous melanoma cases.

Libraries were prepared by immunoSEQ multiplex PCR; TCRdb keeps only in-frame clonotypes and omits some of them. Here the sample spans about 97,000 clones, 80% to 90% being singletons. Whole-study findings and limits: At doses 0.1 to 3.0 mg/kg, CD4+ and CD8+ clones expanded. Relative to CD4+ cells, CD8+ T cells on average had more expanded clones.

Sampling times: baseline, cycle 4 day 1, cycle 7 day 1. Concerning this clone itself: Its cognate antigen is unknown.

Germline V lookup: CDR1 MNHEY, CDR2 SMNVEV (reference sequence). The CDR3 loop spans 12 amino acids. The V end was cut by 10 bases, the J end by 2 bases, with 12 bases between. This specimen was CD4+ or CD8+ T cells sorted from blood, taken in a trial of the OX40 agonist ivuxolimab. The chain is built from TRBV27 and TRBJ2-7; D call uncertain. This receptor was obtained from an adult with an advanced solid tumor such as melanoma, head and neck, liver or kidney cancer. CDR3 bases: TGTGCCACTCAGATTTCCCCCTACGAGCAGTACTTC. Translation: CATQISPYEQYF.